This T cell receptor (beta chain) is drawn from a study of beta chain features in type 1 diabetes. The authors reverse transcribed all of the isolated RNA, so sequencing captured expressed TCRB transcripts. Data came from immunoSEQ multiplex PCR; TCRdb stores just in-frame clones and leaves some out. The sample comprises some 150,000 clones, 8.5% to 14% of which are singletons, and roughly 2% rests with the top ten. The collection from each donor was one heparinised blood draw averaging about 116 mL. The receptor was derived from a man aged 18-30 years in good health. Sequenced: central memory CD4+ T cells from blood.

In DNA form, the CDR3 reads TGTGCCAGCAGCGTGTCGCCGGCCGAGAACTACGAGCAGTACTTC. Protein product: CASSVSPAENYEQYF. The gene calls are TRBV9 and TRBJ2-7; D remains ambiguous. The germline CDR1 and CDR2 sequences are SGDLS and YYNGEE. V was cut by 2 bases and J by 3 bases, with 15 bases left in between. The CDR3 length is 15 residues.